These 3 T cell receptor beta chains share one sample of origin, sequenced in a study of blood T cell repertoires in COVID-19. Sequencing used immunoSEQ multiplex PCR; TCRdb keeps in-frame clones, though not all of them. The sample lists about 36,000 clones, over 75% occurring once. Sequencing was done on a sample of peripheral blood. The receptors come from a human donor in a cohort sampled during active COVID-19.

The rearrangement uses TRBV21-1 and TRBJ1-3; TRBD1 was called by the table and not checked on the DNA. TRBV21-1 is flagged as a pseudogene. The CDR3 contains 13 residues. The CDR3 sequence: CATDSTAGNTIYF. CDR3 sequence (DNA): TGTGCCACGGACAGCACTGCTGGAAACACCATATATTTT.

V usage is TRBV30 and J usage is TRBJ2-5, with D possibly TRBD2 on 5 matching bases. Deletions cut 5 bases from V and 5 bases from J, with 6 bases between. This CDR3 is built from 10 residues. The germline gives CDR1 GTSNPN, CDR2 SVGIG (reference sequence). This CDR3 reads CAWGGETQYF. CDR3 in DNA: TGTGCCTGGGGCGGGGAGACCCAGTACTTC.

The chain links TRBV19 to TRBJ1-1; maybe TRBD1 (5 bases). The CDR3 runs 12 residues. With 4 bases removed from V and 3 bases from J, the gap between germline ends came to 6 bases. CDR1 and CDR2 from the germline V gene are LNHDA and SQIVND (reference sequence). CDR3 region: CASSTGYTEAFF. In nucleotides, the CDR3 is TGTGCCAGTAGTACAGGGTACACTGAAGCTTTCTTT.